This T cell receptor (beta chain) comes out of a study of cytomegalovirus exposure and HLA in healthy donors. V lost 6 bases to trimming and J lost 10 bases; unmatched junction nucleotides: 8. Germline V gives CDR1 MDHEN, CDR2 SYDVKM. The CDR3 is 14 residues long. The primer mix had 60 Vbeta and 13 Jbeta primers. The assay was immunoSEQ multiplex PCR, and TCRdb's table has in-frame clones only and misses some. The sample shows roughly 150,000 clones, 75% of them seen only once. Material for sequencing was PBMCs. This chain links TRBV28 with TRBJ2-1; TRBD2 matches at 11 bases. This TCR came from a man aged 18 to 30 in good health and CMV-seropositive. CDR3 in amino acids: CASRHLAGGREQFF. CDR3 bases: TGTGCCAGCAGACATCTAGCGGGAGGTCGCGAGCAGTTCTTC.